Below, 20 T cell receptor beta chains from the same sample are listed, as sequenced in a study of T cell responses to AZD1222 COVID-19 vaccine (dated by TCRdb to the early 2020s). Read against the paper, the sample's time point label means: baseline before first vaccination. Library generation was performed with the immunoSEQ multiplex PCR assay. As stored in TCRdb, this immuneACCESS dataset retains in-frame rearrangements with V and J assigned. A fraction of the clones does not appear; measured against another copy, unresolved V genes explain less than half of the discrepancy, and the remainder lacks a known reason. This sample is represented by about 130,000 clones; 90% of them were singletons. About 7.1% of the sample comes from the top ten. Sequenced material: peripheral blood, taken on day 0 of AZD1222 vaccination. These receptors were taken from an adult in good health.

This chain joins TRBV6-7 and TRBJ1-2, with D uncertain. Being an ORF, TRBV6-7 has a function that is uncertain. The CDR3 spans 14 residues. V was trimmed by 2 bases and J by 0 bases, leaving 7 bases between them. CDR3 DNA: TGTGCCAGCAGTTACAAGTTAGCTAACTATGGCTACACCTTC. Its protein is CASSYKLANYGYTF.

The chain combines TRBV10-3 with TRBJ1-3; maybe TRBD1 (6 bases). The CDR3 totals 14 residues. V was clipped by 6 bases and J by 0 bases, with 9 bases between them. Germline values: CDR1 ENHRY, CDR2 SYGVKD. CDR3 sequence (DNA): TGTGCCATCAGCGGACAGATCTCTGGAAACACCATATATTTT. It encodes CAISGQISGNTIYF.

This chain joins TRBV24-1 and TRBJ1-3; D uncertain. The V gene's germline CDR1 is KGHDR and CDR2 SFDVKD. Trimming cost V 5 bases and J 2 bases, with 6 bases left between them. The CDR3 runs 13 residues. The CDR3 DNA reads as TGTGCCACCAGTGGGGTTACTGGAAACACCATATATTTT. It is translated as CATSGVTGNTIYF.

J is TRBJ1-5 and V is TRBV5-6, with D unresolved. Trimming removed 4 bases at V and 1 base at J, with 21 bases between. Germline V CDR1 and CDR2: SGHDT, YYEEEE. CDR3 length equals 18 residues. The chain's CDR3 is CASSTRAGELTSNQPQHF. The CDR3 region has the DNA TGTGCCAGCAGCACCCGGGCAGGCGAACTAACGAGCAATCAGCCCCAGCATTTT.

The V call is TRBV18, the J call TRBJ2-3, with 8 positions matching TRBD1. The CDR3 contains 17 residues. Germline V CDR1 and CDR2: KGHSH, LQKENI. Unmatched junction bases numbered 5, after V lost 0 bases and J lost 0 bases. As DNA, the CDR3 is TGTGCCAGCTCACCACCCAGACAGGGGCGCAGCACAGATACGCAGTATTTT. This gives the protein CASSPPRQGRSTDTQYF.

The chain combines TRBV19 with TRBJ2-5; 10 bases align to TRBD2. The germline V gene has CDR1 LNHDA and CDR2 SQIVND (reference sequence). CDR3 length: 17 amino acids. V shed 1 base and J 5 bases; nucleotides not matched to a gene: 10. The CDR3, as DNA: TGTGCCAGTAGTATAGGTAGCGGGGGGAGCCCAGTGGAGACCCAGTACTTC. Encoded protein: CASSIGSGGSPVETQYF.

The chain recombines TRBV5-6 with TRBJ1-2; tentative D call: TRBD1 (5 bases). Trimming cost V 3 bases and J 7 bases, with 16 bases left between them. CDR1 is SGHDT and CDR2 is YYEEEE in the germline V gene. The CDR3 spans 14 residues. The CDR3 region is CASSSAWGLGGYTF. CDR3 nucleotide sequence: TGTGCCAGCAGCTCCGCGTGGGGCCTGGGTGGCTACACCTTC.

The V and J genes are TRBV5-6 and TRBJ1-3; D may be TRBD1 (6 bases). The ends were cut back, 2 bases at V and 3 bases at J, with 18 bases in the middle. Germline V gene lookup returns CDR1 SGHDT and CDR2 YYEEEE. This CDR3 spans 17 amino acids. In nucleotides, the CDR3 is TGTGCCAGCAGCTTATTCGGGGGGGCTCCGAGTGGAAACACCATATATTTT. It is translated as CASSLFGGAPSGNTIYF. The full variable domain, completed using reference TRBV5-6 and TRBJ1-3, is DAGVTQSPTHLIKTRGQQVTLRCSPKSGHDTVSWYQQALGQGPQFIFQYYEEEERQRGNFPDRFSGHQFPNYSSELNVNALLLGDSALYLCASSLFGGAPSGNTIYFGEGSWLTVV.

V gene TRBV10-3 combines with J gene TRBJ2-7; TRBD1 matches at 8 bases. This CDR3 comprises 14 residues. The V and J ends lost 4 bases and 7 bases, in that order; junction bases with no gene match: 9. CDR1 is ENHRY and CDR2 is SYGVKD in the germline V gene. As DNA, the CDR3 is TGTGCCATCAGTGTAACGCAGGGGGCGGGTGAGCAGTACTTC. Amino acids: CAISVTQGAGEQYF.

Here the CDR3 reads CATSDTRQGGQPQHF. The CDR3 region has the DNA TGTGCCACCAGTGACACTCGACAGGGGGGACAGCCCCAGCATTTT. The chain couples TRBV24-1 to TRBJ1-5; 9 bases agree with TRBD1. The trim removed 4 bases at V and 7 bases at J, leaving 7 bases unmatched. The CDR3 contains 15 residues. Per the germline V gene, CDR1 is KGHDR and CDR2 is SFDVKD.

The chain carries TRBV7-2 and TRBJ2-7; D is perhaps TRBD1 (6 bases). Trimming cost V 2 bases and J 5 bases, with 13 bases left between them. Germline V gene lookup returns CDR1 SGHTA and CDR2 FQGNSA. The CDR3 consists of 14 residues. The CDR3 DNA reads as TGTGCCAGCAGCTTATTTGCAGGGGTGAACGAGCAGTACTTC. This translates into CASSLFAGVNEQYF.

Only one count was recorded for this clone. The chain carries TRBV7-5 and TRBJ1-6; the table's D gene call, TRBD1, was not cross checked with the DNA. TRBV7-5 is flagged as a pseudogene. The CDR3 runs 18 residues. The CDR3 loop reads CARSSGRGRSTYNSPLHF. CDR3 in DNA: TGTGCCAGAAGCTCCGGCAGGGGGCGATCGACCTATAATTCACCCCTCCACTTT.

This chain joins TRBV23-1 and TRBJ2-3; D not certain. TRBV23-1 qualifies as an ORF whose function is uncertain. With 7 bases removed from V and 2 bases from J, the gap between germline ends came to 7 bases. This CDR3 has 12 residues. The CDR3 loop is CASTPTTDTQYF. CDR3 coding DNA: TGCGCCAGCACTCCAACCACAGATACGCAGTATTTT.

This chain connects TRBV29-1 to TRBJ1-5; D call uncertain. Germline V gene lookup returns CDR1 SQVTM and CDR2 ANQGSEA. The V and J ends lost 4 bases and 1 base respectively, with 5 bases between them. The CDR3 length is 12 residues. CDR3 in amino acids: CSVVVSNQPQHF. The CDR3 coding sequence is TGCAGCGTTGTTGTCAGCAATCAGCCCCAGCATTTT.

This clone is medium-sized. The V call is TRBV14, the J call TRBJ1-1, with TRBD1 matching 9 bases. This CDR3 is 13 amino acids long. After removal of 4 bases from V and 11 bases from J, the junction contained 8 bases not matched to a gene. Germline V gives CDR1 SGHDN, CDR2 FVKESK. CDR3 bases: TGTGCCAGCAGCCTCACAGGGGGCGCGGCTGCTTTCTTT. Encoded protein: CASSLTGGAAAFF.

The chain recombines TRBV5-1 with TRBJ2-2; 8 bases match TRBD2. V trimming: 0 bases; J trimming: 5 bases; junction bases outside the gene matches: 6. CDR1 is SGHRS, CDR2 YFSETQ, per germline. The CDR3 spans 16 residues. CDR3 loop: CASSLEASGLTGELFF. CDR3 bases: TGCGCCAGCAGCTTGGAAGCTAGCGGGTTGACCGGGGAGCTGTTTTTT.

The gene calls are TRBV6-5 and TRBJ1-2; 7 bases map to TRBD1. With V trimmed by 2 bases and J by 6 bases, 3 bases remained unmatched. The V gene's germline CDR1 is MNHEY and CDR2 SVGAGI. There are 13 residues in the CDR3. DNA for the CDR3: TGTGCCAGCAGTTACGGCAGGGGGAATGGCTACACCTTC. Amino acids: CASSYGRGNGYTF.

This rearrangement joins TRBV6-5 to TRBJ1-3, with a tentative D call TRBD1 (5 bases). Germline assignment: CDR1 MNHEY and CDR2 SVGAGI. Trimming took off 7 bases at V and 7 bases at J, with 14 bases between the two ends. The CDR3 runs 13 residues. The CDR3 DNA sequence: TGTGCCAGCAAGGGGCAGACCTGGAACACCATATATTTT. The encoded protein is CASKGQTWNTIYF.

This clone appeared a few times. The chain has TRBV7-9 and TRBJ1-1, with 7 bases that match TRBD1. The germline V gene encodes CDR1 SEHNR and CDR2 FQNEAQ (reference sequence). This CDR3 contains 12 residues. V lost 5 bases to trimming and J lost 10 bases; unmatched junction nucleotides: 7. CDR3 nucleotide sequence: TGTGCCAGCAGCCCCCCCCAGGGGGGAGCTTTCTTT. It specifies CASSPPQGGAFF.

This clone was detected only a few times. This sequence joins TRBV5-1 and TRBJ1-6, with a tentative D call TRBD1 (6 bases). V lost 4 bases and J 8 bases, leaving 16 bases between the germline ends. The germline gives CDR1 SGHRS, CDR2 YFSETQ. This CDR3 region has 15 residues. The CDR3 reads CASSGQTGWDSPLHF. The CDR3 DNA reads TGCGCCAGCAGCGGCCAGACAGGATGGGATTCACCCCTCCACTTT.